One sample yielded the 22 T cell receptor beta chains listed below, sequenced in a study of T cells in localized non-small cell lung cancer. TCRdb's copy holds only in-frame clones and misses some; the assay was immunoSEQ multiplex PCR. The sample lists over a thousand clones; 20% to 25% were seen once. The sample consisted of normal lung tissue next to the tumor, taken before any cancer treatment. These receptors came from a woman aged 40 to 75 with stage I lung adenocarcinoma.

The chain is built from TRBV30 and TRBJ1-1; D may be TRBD1 (6 bases). The germline V gene has CDR1 GTSNPN and CDR2 SVGIG (reference sequence). The CDR3 extends over 15 amino acids. Trimming removed 4 bases at V and 1 base at J, with 16 bases between. CDR3 sequence (DNA): TGTGCCTGGACTAAAAGGGGGACCAGGAACACTGAAGCTTTCTTT. It codes for CAWTKRGTRNTEAFF.

V gene TRBV11-3 combines with J gene TRBJ2-3, with 7 bases lining up with TRBD2. With 6 bases clipped from V and 4 bases from J, the junction kept 10 bases outside the gene matches. Per germline, CDR1 SGHNT and CDR2 YENEEA. The CDR3 totals 15 residues. CDR3 sequence: CASSRYAGDADTQYF. The CDR3 coding sequence is TGTGCCAGCAGTCGCTACGCGGGAGACGCAGATACGCAGTATTTT.

Within the sample, this clone is medium-sized. The chain links TRBV6-8 to TRBJ2-7, with 7 bases aligning to TRBD2. The CDR3 is made up of 13 amino acids. Germline CDR1 and CDR2: MNHGY and SAAAGT. Trimming took 5 bases from V and 12 from J; bases not matched to a gene: 13. Here the CDR3 reads CASSRERGQALYF. The CDR3 DNA follows: TGTGCCAGCAGTAGAGAGCGGGGCCAAGCCCTGTACTTC.

This clone was counted only a few times. In DNA form, the CDR3 reads TGTGCCAGCAGCTTAGAGTGGGCCGGGGGTTACAATGAGCAGTTCTTC. Translation gives CASSLEWAGGYNEQFF. The V and J genes are TRBV11-3 and TRBJ2-1, with D tentatively TRBD2 (6 bases). The CDR3 is 16 residues long. CDR1 and CDR2 (germline): SGHNT, YENEEA. V shed 0 bases and J shed 4 bases, with 13 bases lying between them.

Relative to its sample, this clone is medium-sized (0.01 to 0.1%). The chain recombines TRBV11-3 with TRBJ2-1, with 8 positions matching TRBD2. This CDR3 spans 14 amino acids. Trimming at V came to 7 bases and at J to 2 bases, leaving 4 bases not matched to a gene. Germline V CDR1 and CDR2: SGHNT, YENEEA. The CDR3 DNA reads as TGTGCCAGCACCGGGGGGGTTACCTACAATGAGCAGTTCTTC. It yields the protein CASTGGVTYNEQFF.

This clone turned up a few times. The V call is TRBV18, the J call TRBJ2-1; 7 nucleotides match TRBD2. This CDR3 comprises 17 residues. The germline CDR1 and CDR2 sequences are KGHSH and LQKENI. With V trimmed by 2 bases and J by 1 base, 8 bases remained unmatched. The CDR3 loop reads CASSPTGGRESYNEQFF. The CDR3 DNA reads TGTGCCAGCTCACCAACCGGGGGGAGGGAGTCCTACAATGAGCAGTTCTTC.

V gene TRBV19 combines with J gene TRBJ2-7; 8 bases align to TRBD1. The CDR3 consists of 13 residues. V dropped 5 bases and J dropped 3; count of bases not matched to a gene: 3. From germline, CDR1 is LNHDA and CDR2 SQIVND (reference sequence). The CDR3 DNA is TGTGCCAGTAGTTTTGGACAGGGCTACGAGCAGTACTTC. This encodes CASSFGQGYEQYF.

This clone came up a few times. A junction end diverges from the germline sequence, so it may reflect a read error. The chain has TRBV6-4 and TRBJ2-7, with no clear D. Germline-derived CDR1 and CDR2 are MRHNA and SNTAGT. The CDR3 is 11 residues long. The CDR3 DNA reads as TGTGCCACCAGTGATTTATCCGAGCAGTACTTC. Translation gives CATSDLSEQYF.

The chain links TRBV19 to TRBJ1-5, with 8 bases aligning to TRBD1. Germline loops: CDR1 LNHDA, CDR2 SQIVND (reference sequence). The length of the CDR3 is 15 residues. V shed 7 bases, J shed 0 bases, and the junction held 5 bases outside the gene matches. The CDR3 DNA sequence: TGTGCCAGTACCACAGGGGGGAGTAGCAATCAGCCCCAGCATTTT. Protein product: CASTTGGSSNQPQHF.

This clone has only a few counts. V is TRBV18 and J is TRBJ2-7, with a possible D match to TRBD1 (6 bases). The CDR3 totals 15 residues. V lost 1 base to trimming and J lost 4 bases, with 14 bases between them. Per germline, CDR1 KGHSH and CDR2 LQKENI. Here the CDR3 reads CASSPLRDKTYEQYF. The CDR3 DNA reads TGTGCCAGCTCACCACTACGGGACAAGACTTACGAGCAGTACTTC.

CDR3 sequence reads: CAWLLTQGARAGELFF. CDR3 nucleotides: TGTGCCTGGCTCCTAACTCAGGGGGCGCGAGCCGGGGAGCTGTTTTTT. The rearrangement uses TRBV30 and TRBJ2-2; 8 bases map to TRBD1. V trimming: 5 bases; J trimming: 6 bases; junction bases outside the gene matches: 14. The CDR3 runs 16 residues. Looked up from germline, CDR1 is GTSNPN and CDR2 is SVGIG (reference sequence).

The chain has TRBV16 and TRBJ2-1; TRBD2 aligns across 7 bases. Germline CDR1 reads KGHSY; CDR2 reads FQNENV. The trim removed 4 bases at V and 7 bases at J, leaving 10 bases unmatched. This CDR3 comprises 15 residues. Written as DNA, the CDR3 is TGTGCCAGCAGCCCTCCCGGGGGGTGGCGGAATGAGCAGTTCTTC. Amino acid sequence: CASSPPGGWRNEQFF.

This clone was seen a few times. This chain links TRBV11-3 with TRBJ2-1; a possible D gene is TRBD1 (5 bases). Trimming removed 4 bases from V and 4 bases from J, with 11 bases in between. CDR1 is SGHNT and CDR2 is YENEEA in the germline V gene. CDR3 length equals 14 residues. The CDR3 coding sequence is TGTGCCAGCAGCTCGGACACTACTTACAATGAGCAGTTCTTC. It encodes CASSSDTTYNEQFF.

This chain connects TRBV19 to TRBJ2-7; D is undetermined. Per germline, CDR1 LNHDA and CDR2 SQIVND (reference sequence). The CDR3 loop spans 14 amino acids. Trimming took 6 bases from V and 7 from J, leaving 19 bases between them. The CDR3 DNA sequence: TGTGCCAGTAGGAAAGTCGGCTCGTTTGGAGAGCAGTACTTC. It encodes CASRKVGSFGEQYF.

This clone was observed a handful of times. The chain is built from TRBV30 and TRBJ1-3; D ambiguous. Germline V gene data show CDR1 as GTSNPN and CDR2 as SVGIG (reference sequence). The CDR3 has 14 amino acids. V gave up 2 bases and J gave up 0 bases, with 8 bases separating them. This CDR3 is CAWSLGSSGNTIYF. In DNA form, the CDR3 reads TGTGCCTGGAGTCTCGGTTCCTCTGGAAACACCATATATTTT.

There are a few counts of this clone. The chain has TRBV6-8 and TRBJ2-7; 11 bases are a match to TRBD2. CDR1 is MNHGY, CDR2 SAAAGT, per germline. With V trimmed by 7 bases and J by 4 bases, 21 bases remained unmatched. CDR3 size: 19 residues. The CDR3 sequence: CASTTSGTSGVGVRYEQYF. CDR3 bases: TGTGCCAGCACAACCTCCGGGACTAGCGGAGTGGGAGTTAGGTACGAGCAGTACTTC.

This clone is termed medium-sized. The same CDR3 arises from other DNA sequences in this sample as well. J is TRBJ2-6 and V is TRBV6-8, with 9 bases aligning to TRBD1. Germline V CDR1 and CDR2: MNHGY, SAAAGT. V trimming: 4 bases; J trimming: 1 base; junction bases outside the gene matches: 5. The CDR3 spans 17 residues. CDR3 sequence: CASSWGQGRSGANVLTF. DNA for the CDR3: TGTGCCAGCAGTTGGGGACAGGGTAGGTCTGGGGCCAACGTCCTGACTTTC.

V gene TRBV6-8 combines with J gene TRBJ2-7; D is unresolved. This CDR3 region has 13 residues. Between the trimmed V and J ends, which lost 7 bases and 3 bases, there was a span of 13 bases. The germline V gene has CDR1 MNHGY and CDR2 SAAAGT. CDR3: CASTSRRFYEQYF. Here the CDR3 DNA reads TGTGCCAGCACTTCCAGACGGTTCTACGAGCAGTACTTC.

Comments on this clone: Germline and junction disagree at one end, which may indicate a read error. This chain links TRBV10-2 with TRBJ2-7; D not certain. Per germline, CDR1 WSHSY and CDR2 SAAADI. This CDR3 is built from 12 residues. DNA of the CDR3: TGCGCCGGCAGACCGCGGATGGGCGAGCAGTACTTC. Translating gives CAGRPRMGEQYF.

A few counts support this clone. The genes are TRBV9 and TRBJ1-1, with unresolved D. The CDR3 has 13 residues. The germline CDR1 and CDR2 sequences are SGDLS and YYNGEE. The germline V and J ends were trimmed by 2 bases and 1 base, with 6 bases remaining between them. The CDR3 reads CASSVTANTEAFF. The DNA of the CDR3 is TGTGCCAGCAGCGTTACAGCGAACACTGAAGCTTTCTTT.

In its sample, this clone was seen a few times. The chain employs TRBV29-1 and TRBJ2-5, with D perhaps matching TRBD2 (7 bases). V was cut by 2 bases and J by 4 bases, with 17 bases left in between. This CDR3 spans 15 amino acids. Germline-derived CDR1 and CDR2 are SQVTM and ANQGSEA. The CDR3 sequence is CSVERGGTGLETQYF. Written as DNA, the CDR3 is TGCAGCGTTGAAAGGGGGGGGACGGGGCTAGAGACCCAGTACTTC.

This chain links TRBV5-1 with TRBJ1-4; D perhaps matches TRBD1 (5 bases). Germline values: CDR1 SGHRS, CDR2 YFSETQ. The CDR3 length is 16 residues. Trimming left V 0 bases short and J 4 bases short, with 13 bases between. In DNA, the CDR3 is TGCGCCAGCAGCTTGGTCGGGACTGATAATAATGAAAAACTGTTTTTT. Encoded protein: CASSLVGTDNNEKLFF.